This record looks at one T cell receptor (beta chain) sequence and its context. Its antigen is unidentified. This specimen belongs to a study of T cells after yellow fever vaccination. Across the study: Researchers used SMART-Seq v4 Ultra Low Input to prepare fractions that had low cell numbers. Study-level results: Among all clonotypes, a small share was observed in both CD4 and CD8 compartments. From the bulk population, abundant clonotypes could contaminate and appear within FACS-sorted repertoires.

TCRdb passed the 5' RACE reads through MiXCR, listing each CDR3 protein once. The sample carries about 580,000 distinct CDR3 sequences, about a sixth recorded once. The CDR3 loop spans 15 amino acids. Between the trimmed V and J ends, which lost 5 bases and 8 bases, there was a span of 22 bases. In germline, CDR1 is MNHEY, CDR2 SVGAGI. The V gene is TRBV6-5, the J gene TRBJ2-7, with a tentative D call TRBD1 (6 bases). The TCR was taken from a man in his late teens or twenties who received the YFV17D yellow fever vaccine. Sequences were derived from PBMCs, sampled 5 to 6 days after the first yellow fever vaccination. As DNA, the CDR3 is TGTGCCAGCAGTGTACTGGGACAAAGGTCCACCCAGCAGTACTTC. It yields the protein CASSVLGQRSTQQYF.